The 27 T cell receptor beta chains below were found in one sample sequenced in a study of blood T cell repertoires in COVID-19. The data were produced by immunoSEQ multiplex PCR, yet TCRdb's version contains in-frame clones alone and is incomplete. This sample carries roughly 200,000 clones, approximately 88% of them seen once, and the ten largest clones take approximately 7%. Source material: peripheral blood. Receptors originate from a man aged 40-49 years with acute or convalescent COVID-19.

The V and J genes are TRBV2 and TRBJ2-7; 8 nucleotides match TRBD2. In germline, CDR1 is SNHLY, CDR2 FYNNEI. The CDR3 length is 17 residues. V dropped 1 base and J dropped 2; count of bases not matched to a gene: 10. The CDR3 reads CASSEGFGGLEPYEQYF. The CDR3 coding sequence is TGTGCCAGCAGTGAAGGGTTCGGGGGACTAGAACCCTACGAGCAGTACTTC.

The rearrangement joins TRBV6-5 to TRBJ2-3; D is undetermined. CDR1 is MNHEY and CDR2 is SVGAGI in the germline V gene. V lost 9 bases to trimming and J lost 1 base, with 14 bases between them. The CDR3 totals 14 residues. The CDR3 loop reads CASYPTQRTDTQYF. DNA for the CDR3: TGTGCCAGTTACCCGACACAGCGCACAGATACGCAGTATTTT.

This chain joins TRBV29-1 and TRBJ2-7; D possibly corresponds to TRBD1 (6 bases). The germline V gene has CDR1 SQVTM and CDR2 ANQGSEA. The V end lost 4 bases, the J end lost 3 bases, and 16 bases lay between the germline ends. The CDR3 contains 14 residues. The CDR3 spells CSVGTDSLFYEQYF. The DNA for the CDR3 is TGCAGCGTTGGGACAGATTCCCTATTCTACGAGCAGTACTTC.

This clone was seen a single time. The chain carries TRBV12-3 or TRBV12-4 and TRBJ1-3; no clear D gene. The V end lost 3 bases, the J end lost 0 bases, and 3 bases lay between the germline ends. CDR3 length: 13 residues. This chain's CDR3 is CASSFSSGNTIYF. The CDR3 region has the DNA TGTGCCAGCAGTTTCAGCTCTGGAAACACCATATATTTT.

This clone is a singleton in its sample. The chain is built from TRBV5-1 and TRBJ2-7; the match to TRBD1 covers 10 bases. The CDR3 has 15 amino acids. The germline gives CDR1 SGHRS, CDR2 YFSETQ. J gave up 4 bases and V 1 base, and 5 bases lay outside the gene matches. CDR3 DNA: TGCGCCAGCAGCTTGTCCCCGGGACAGGGGTACGAGCAGTACTTC. Its protein is CASSLSPGQGYEQYF.

This clone was detected once. The chain joins TRBV19 to TRBJ2-6, with TRBD1 matching over 8 bases. V dropped 4 bases and J dropped 2; count of bases not matched to a gene: 1. The CDR3 is 15 residues long. Germline assignment: CDR1 LNHDA and CDR2 SQIVND (reference sequence). CDR3 protein: CASSTDRAGANVLTF. The CDR3 DNA reads TGTGCCAGTAGTACGGACAGGGCTGGGGCCAACGTCCTGACTTTC.

CDR3 sequence (DNA): TGTGCCAGCAGCCCGCCGGGACAGGGCTCCTACGAGCAGTACTTC. As protein: CASSPPGQGSYEQYF. The chain combines TRBV5-6 with TRBJ2-7, with 9 bases that match TRBD1. The CDR3 length is 15 residues. The V segment lost 4 bases and the J segment 0 bases; nucleotides outside the gene matches: 5. Germline lookup yields CDR1 SGHDT and CDR2 YYEEEE.

The J gene is TRBJ2-5, the V gene TRBV14, with D possibly being TRBD2 (5 bases). The V gene lost 4 bases and the J gene lost 2 bases, with 17 bases spanning the gap. The CDR3 is 16 amino acids. Germline CDR1 is SGHDN and CDR2 is FVKESK. Here the CDR3 reads CASSRAGILLQETQYF. DNA for the CDR3: TGTGCCAGCAGCCGAGCCGGGATTCTTCTTCAAGAGACCCAGTACTTC.

The CDR3 DNA reads TGTGCCAGCAAGAGAGGGGGTAACACTGAAGCTTTCTTT. The encoded protein is CASKRGGNTEAFF. This chain connects TRBV12-3 or TRBV12-4 to TRBJ1-1, with D possibly being TRBD1 (6 bases). The CDR3 contains 13 residues. V lost 7 bases, J lost 2 bases, and 11 bases lay in between.

J is TRBJ1-3 and V is TRBV25-1, with TRBD1 as a possible D gene (5 bases). This CDR3 is 13 amino acids long. The germline V gene has CDR1 MGHDK and CDR2 SYGVNS. V was trimmed by 1 base and J by 7 bases, leaving 8 bases between them. CDR3 DNA sequence: TGTGCCAGCAGTGAATTGGGGGGGAACACCATATATTTT. It specifies CASSELGGNTIYF.

V is TRBV19 and J is TRBJ1-2; D unclear. Germline CDR1 and CDR2: LNHDA and SQIVND (reference sequence). Trimming removed 4 bases from V and 6 bases from J, with 18 bases in between. The CDR3 contains 15 residues. The CDR3 DNA reads as TGTGCCAGTAGTACACCAGGACTTACCTCTAATGGCTACACCTTC. Amino acids: CASSTPGLTSNGYTF.

The chain employs TRBV4-3 and TRBJ2-2; TRBD1 might be the D (6 bases). Trimming removed 0 bases from V and 5 bases from J, with 10 bases in between. This CDR3 spans 15 amino acids. Looked up from germline, CDR1 is LGHNA and CDR2 is YSLEER. CDR3 loop: CASSQDRTVTGELFF. CDR3 in DNA: TGCGCCAGCAGCCAAGATAGGACAGTTACCGGGGAGCTGTTTTTT.

The chain is built from TRBV15 and TRBJ1-5; D gene ambiguous. Trimming took 1 base from V and 0 from J, leaving 7 bases between them. Looked up from germline, CDR1 is LNHNV and CDR2 is YYDKDF (reference sequence). This CDR3 spans 15 amino acids. The CDR3 DNA is TGTGCCACCAGCAGAGGTGATAGTAGCAATCAGCCCCAGCATTTT. This encodes CATSRGDSSNQPQHF.

This chain uses TRBV5-8 with TRBJ1-1; D is perhaps TRBD1 (6 bases). The V gene lost 4 bases and the J gene lost 0 bases, with 10 bases spanning the gap. The CDR3 has 14 residues. Germline-derived CDR1 and CDR2 are SGHTS and YDEGEE. The CDR3 DNA follows: TGTGCCAGCAGCGGCAGGGGTCTGAACACTGAAGCTTTCTTT. It translates to CASSGRGLNTEAFF.

The J gene is TRBJ1-2, the V gene TRBV5-6; the D gene is possibly TRBD1 (6 bases). Germline-derived CDR1 and CDR2 are SGHDT and YYEEEE. The ends were cut back, 4 bases at V and 4 bases at J, with 11 bases in the middle. This CDR3 has 13 amino acids. The CDR3 sequence: CASSNDRLYGYTF. The CDR3 region has the DNA TGTGCCAGCAGCAACGACAGGCTCTATGGCTACACCTTC. Supplemented by reference TRBV5-6 and TRBJ1-2, the full variable domain reads DAGVTQSPTHLIKTRGQQVTLRCSPKSGHDTVSWYQQALGQGPQFIFQYYEEEERQRGNFPDRFSGHQFPNYSSELNVNALLLGDSALYLCASSNDRLYGYTFGSGTRLTVV.

In its sample, this clone was seen a few times. The V call is TRBV3-1 (or the pseudogene TRBV3-2), the J call TRBJ1-1; 8 positions agree with TRBD1. The J segment lost 6 bases and the V segment lost 6 bases, leaving 12 bases of the junction unmatched. CDR1 is LGHDT and CDR2 is YNNKEL in the germline V gene (reference sequence). This CDR3 has 15 residues. The CDR3 bases are TGTGCCAGCAGGGTAAGACAGGGGTCGGGGGCTGAAGCTTTCTTT. Its translation: CASRVRQGSGAEAFF.

Only a few counts were recorded for this clone. The V gene is TRBV5-4, the J gene TRBJ2-1, with TRBD1 identical over 8 bases. The CDR3 is 17 residues long. Trimming removed 4 bases from V and 5 bases from J; junction bases left unmatched: 14. Germline lookup yields CDR1 SGHNT and CDR2 YYREEE (reference sequence). The CDR3 DNA follows: TGTGCCAGCAGCACGAGGACAGGGAGGTATATTGACAATGAGCAGTTCTTC. It is translated as CASSTRTGRYIDNEQFF.

The CDR3 bases are TGCGCCAGCAGCCCGACAGGGGGCTTGAGTGGCTACACCTTC. The encoded protein is CASSPTGGLSGYTF. This chain joins TRBV5-1 and TRBJ1-2; 10 nucleotides agree with TRBD1. The CDR3 sequence is 14 residues long. Germline lookup yields CDR1 SGHRS and CDR2 YFSETQ. The ends lost 4 bases at V and 7 bases at J; junction bases unmatched: 7. The variable domain in full, with the rest retrieved from reference TRBV5-1 and TRBJ1-2, is KAGVTQTPRYLIKTRGQQVTLSCSPISGHRSVSWYQQTPGQGLQFLFEYFSETQRNKGNFPGRFSGRQFSNSRSEMNVSTLELGDSALYLCASSPTGGLSGYTFGSGTRLTVV.

In DNA form, the CDR3 reads TGCAGCGTCAGGGGGTGGAACACTGAAGCTTTCTTT. Translating it yields CSVRGWNTEAFF. The V call is TRBV29-1, the J call TRBJ1-1; 7 nucleotides line up with TRBD1. The germline V gene encodes CDR1 SQVTM and CDR2 ANQGSEA. This CDR3 has 12 amino acids. The J segment lost 1 base and the V segment lost 6 bases, leaving 2 bases of the junction unmatched.

This chain uses TRBV24-1 with TRBJ2-3, with TRBD1 matching over 8 bases. This CDR3 region has 15 residues. V shed 6 bases and J 2 bases; nucleotides not matched to a gene: 6. Germline-derived CDR1 and CDR2 are KGHDR and SFDVKD. This CDR3 reads CATSSYRGSTDTQYF. CDR3 nucleotides: TGTGCCACCAGTTCGTACAGGGGGTCCACAGATACGCAGTATTTT.

The CDR3 nucleotides are TGTGCCAGTAGTATGGAACACAGGAGCACTGAAGCTTTCTTT. Translation gives CASSMEHRSTEAFF. The genes are TRBV19 and TRBJ1-1; D perhaps matches TRBD1 (5 bases). CDR1 is LNHDA, CDR2 SQIVND, per germline (reference sequence). V was clipped by 3 bases and J by 4 bases, with 12 bases between them. The CDR3 length is 14 residues.

The genes are TRBV3-1 (or the pseudogene TRBV3-2) and TRBJ1-1, with D possibly TRBD1 on 5 matching bases. Germline V gives CDR1 LGHDT, CDR2 YNNKEL (reference sequence). The CDR3 contains 14 residues. The germline V and J ends were trimmed by 7 bases and 4 bases, with 16 bases remaining between them. The CDR3 sequence: CASTSRGGSTEAFF. The DNA for the CDR3 is TGTGCCAGCACCTCAAGGGGAGGTAGCACTGAAGCTTTCTTT.

The count of this clone is one. The gene calls are TRBV5-5 and TRBJ1-4; the match to TRBD1 covers 7 bases. Per the germline V gene, CDR1 is SGHKS and CDR2 is YYEKEE (reference sequence). Trimming cost V 0 bases and J 8 bases; bases outside gene matches: 19. The CDR3 sequence is 19 residues long. CDR3 nucleotides: TGTGCCAGCAGCTTGGCCTTTTCTAACTTTCCAGGGGGTAAAGAAAAACTGTTTTTT. It yields the protein CASSLAFSNFPGGKEKLFF.

CDR3 nucleotide sequence: TGTGCCAGCAGCTTAAATGGAGGGGTCGACACTGAAGCTTTCTTT. This sequence encodes CASSLNGGVDTEAFF. The V and J genes are TRBV7-2 and TRBJ1-1, with D possibly being TRBD1 (5 bases). This CDR3 has 15 amino acids. V lost 2 bases and J 3 bases, leaving 13 bases between the germline ends. Germline assignment: CDR1 SGHTA and CDR2 FQGNSA.

This chain links TRBV6-1 with TRBJ1-3; D is ambiguous. Germline V gene sequence: CDR1 MNHNS, CDR2 SASEGT. Trimming left V 3 bases short and J 8 bases short, with 11 bases between. The CDR3 totals 13 residues. CDR3 sequence (DNA): TGTGCCAGCAGTGATAGAAGAAGAGACACCATATATTTT. Translating gives CASSDRRRDTIYF.

This clone was seen just once. This chain links TRBV15 with TRBJ1-1; D is unresolved. Germline V CDR1 and CDR2: LNHNV, YYDKDF (reference sequence). Between the trimmed V and J ends, which lost 6 bases and 1 base, there was a span of 6 bases. This CDR3 region has 12 residues. The CDR3 sequence: CATRRGNTEAFF. The CDR3 coding sequence is TGTGCCACCAGACGAGGGAACACTGAAGCTTTCTTT.

This clone was seen a handful of times. The genes are TRBV28 and TRBJ1-1; 7 bases align to TRBD1. From germline, CDR1 is MDHEN and CDR2 SYDVKM. CDR3 length: 15 residues. Germline trimming cut 7 bases from V and 2 bases from J; bases unmatched to any gene: 10. DNA for the CDR3: TGTGCCAGCACCAAGAGACAGGGATCCAACACTGAAGCTTTCTTT. The encoded protein is CASTKRQGSNTEAFF.